The rows below give T cell receptor beta chains drawn from one sample of a study of resident and recirculating memory T cells in vitiligo. Sequencing used immunoSEQ multiplex PCR; TCRdb keeps in-frame clones, though not all of them. This sample carries around 43,000 clones, around 90% of them seen once, and the ten largest clones take about 4.6%. Sequenced sample: blood. These receptors all stem from a male donor with vitiligo. CDR3s leave out the opening cysteine and the closing phenylalanine or tryptophan. Fields, in order: V gene, D gene, CDR3 protein. The D gene is left open where the match is weak.

TRBV6-6 TRBD1 ASRSIRQGDPYEQY
TRBV11-3 NA ASSLNSNEQF
TRBV7-2 NA ASSISLGARGLNTGELF
TRBV7-9 NA ASSHRGGSGNTIY
TRBV28 NA ASTLQSGFSYEQY
TRBV30 TRBD2 AWSVRTSGGTTGELF
TRBV12-5 NA ASGILIGGHGYT
TRBV19 TRBD2 ASSRASGVRGNEQF
TRBV4-2 TRBD2 ASSQYPVASGGRGETQY
TRBV7-3 NA ASSRRQGTVNEQF
TRBV11-2 NA ASSPGVSYEQY
TRBV4-2 NA ASSHFLRGSSYNEQF
TRBV27 NA ASSSADRLGYT
TRBV6-6 TRBD2 AIQAASGDYNEQF
TRBV5-1 TRBD2 ASSWGLAGSPDTQY
TRBV4-3 TRBD1 ASSQAGTGFYEQY
TRBV4-1 TRBD2 ASSQVGTSLYEQY
TRBV9 NA ASSVAGSPQETQY
TRBV9 TRBD1 ASSVTPDRALDGYT
TRBV4-3 TRBD2 ASSQGPSHGGGSQY
TRBV27 NA ASSLTQGGEQY
TRBV7-2 TRBD1 ASSLGTGGGEKLF